These 9 T cell receptor beta chains were all obtained from the same sample, sequenced in a study of blood T cell repertoires in COVID-19. Measured with immunoSEQ multiplex PCR; TCRdb has only the in-frame clones, and not every one. Among approximately 330,000 clones listed, 86% were seen once. The specimen was PBMCs or T cells enriched from blood (not recorded which). The source of these receptors is a woman aged 40 to 50 with acute COVID-19.

CDR3 DNA sequence: TGTGCCAGCTCACCACCTGGGACAGGGGGCCTCGAGCAGTACTTC. This sequence encodes CASSPPGTGGLEQYF. This chain links TRBV18 with TRBJ2-7, with 12 bases identical to TRBD1. This CDR3 is built from 15 residues. Germline assignment: CDR1 KGHSH and CDR2 LQKENI. With 0 bases clipped from V and 6 bases from J, the junction kept 3 bases outside the gene matches.

The rearrangement links TRBV23-1 to TRBJ2-5, with TRBD1 matching over 9 bases. TRBV23-1 is marked as an open reading frame, function uncertain. V was pared by 1 base and J by 4 bases, with 7 bases of the junction left unmatched. The CDR3 consists of 16 residues. Written as DNA, the CDR3 is TGCGCCAGCAGTCAATGGGACAGGGCAGTTGGAGAGACCCAGTACTTC. It specifies CASSQWDRAVGETQYF.

The sample holds a few counts of this clone. The V and J genes are TRBV21-1 and TRBJ1-1; TRBD1 is taken as the D call from the table, unchecked against the DNA. TRBV21-1 is labeled a pseudogene. The length of the CDR3 is 15 residues. The CDR3 loop is CASSKGPLLNTEAFF. CDR3 nucleotide sequence: TGTGCCAGCAGCAAGGGGCCCCTACTGAACACTGAAGCTTTCTTT.

Regarding this clone: The sample has other DNA sequences that encode this CDR3 too. V gene TRBV5-1 combines with J gene TRBJ2-2, with D perhaps TRBD1 (5 bases). The CDR3 length is 14 residues. CDR1 is SGHRS and CDR2 is YFSETQ in the germline V gene. Trimming removed 0 bases from V and 6 bases from J, with 9 bases in between. This chain's CDR3 is CASSLGQGAGELFF. CDR3 bases: TGCGCCAGCAGCTTGGGTCAGGGTGCCGGGGAGCTGTTTTTT.

This sequence joins TRBV19 and TRBJ1-2; 9 nucleotides agree with TRBD1. V dropped 5 bases and J dropped 3; count of bases not matched to a gene: 4. Germline V gives CDR1 LNHDA, CDR2 SQIVND (reference sequence). The CDR3 consists of 14 residues. The CDR3 bases are TGTGCCAGTAGTTCCCGGGACAGGGACTATGGCTACACCTTC. Residues: CASSSRDRDYGYTF.

The chain has TRBV6-5 and TRBJ2-7; D remains ambiguous. This CDR3 comprises 10 residues. Germline V gives CDR1 MNHEY, CDR2 SVGAGI. Trimming cost V 5 bases and J 4 bases, with 3 bases left between them. The CDR3 DNA follows: TGTGCCAGCAGTCGGTACGAGCAGTACTTC. Its protein product is CASSRYEQYF.

J is TRBJ2-7 and V is TRBV3-1 (or the pseudogene TRBV3-2); no clear D gene. CDR3 size: 13 residues. V was clipped by 1 base and J by 6 bases, with 10 bases between them. Germline V gene lookup returns CDR1 LGHDT and CDR2 YNNKEL (reference sequence). The CDR3 DNA reads TGTGCCAGCAGCCAAGGACGATCGGGCGAGCAGTACTTC. It is translated as CASSQGRSGEQYF.

The V gene is TRBV7-3, the J gene TRBJ2-2, with D uncertain. Germline V CDR1 and CDR2: SGHTA, FQGTGA. The V end was cut by 3 bases, the J end by 1 base, with 6 bases between. The CDR3 extends over 14 amino acids. The CDR3 here is CASSFGGNTGELFF. The DNA of the CDR3 is TGTGCCAGCAGCTTCGGCGGGAACACCGGGGAGCTGTTTTTT.

DNA for the CDR3: TGTGCCAGCTCACCACCGACTAGCGGGGGCCCCTACAATGAGCAGTTCTTC. Translated: CASSPPTSGGPYNEQFF. This chain joins TRBV18 and TRBJ2-1; 12 nucleotides line up with TRBD2. The CDR3 has 17 amino acids. Unmatched junction bases numbered 2, after V lost 0 bases and J lost 2 bases. Germline assignment: CDR1 KGHSH and CDR2 LQKENI.